This TCR beta chain came from a study of T-cell memory formation after mild COVID-19. TCRdb analysed the 5' RACE reads with MiXCR anew, one entry per CDR3 protein. This table has approximately 89,000 distinct CDR3 sequences, around 13% appearing once. The V gene's germline CDR1 is SGHTA and CDR2 FQGNSA. The junction had 12 bases not matched to a gene; V was cut back by 5 bases and J by 8 bases. This CDR3 contains 15 residues. The TCR sequence derives from a man aged 18 to 30 who had mild COVID-19 (a few samples of this study predate the infection). Cell type and time point are not known. The chain uses TRBV7-2 and TRBJ2-1; 7 bases agree with TRBD1. Sequencing was carried out using PBMCs or a T cell subset sorted from them (not recorded which). CDR3 sequence reads: CASSLTRQGNHEQFF. The CDR3 coding sequence is TGTGCCAGCAGCCTAACAAGACAGGGTAACCATGAGCAGTTCTTC. Variable domain in full (rest from reference TRBV7-2 and TRBJ2-1): GAGVSQSPSNKVTEKGKDVELRCDPISGHTALYWYRQSLGQGLEFLIYFQGNSAPDKSGLPSDRFSAERTGGSVSTLTIQRTQQEDSAVYLCASSLTRQGNHEQFFGPGTRLTVL.